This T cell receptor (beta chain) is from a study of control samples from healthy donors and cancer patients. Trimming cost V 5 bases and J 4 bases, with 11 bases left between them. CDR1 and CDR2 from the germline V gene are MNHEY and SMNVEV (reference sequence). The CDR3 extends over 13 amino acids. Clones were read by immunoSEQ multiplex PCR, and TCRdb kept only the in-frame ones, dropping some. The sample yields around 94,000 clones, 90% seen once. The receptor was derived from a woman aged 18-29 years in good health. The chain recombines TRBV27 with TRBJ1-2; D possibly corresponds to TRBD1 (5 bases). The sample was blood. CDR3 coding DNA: TGTGCCAGCAGTAGGGGAGAAGCCTATGGCTACACCTTC. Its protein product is CASSRGEAYGYTF.